The 21 T cell receptor beta chains reported below all come from one sample, sequenced in a study of blood T cell repertoires in COVID-19. The method was immunoSEQ multiplex PCR; TCRdb's version includes in-frame clones alone and lacks a portion of them. The repertoire holds about 230,000 clones, approximately 80% seen once, with more than 25% in the top ten. The sequenced material came from peripheral blood. The receptors stem from a man in his forties with acute or convalescent COVID-19.

The CDR3 loop reads CASSLDAGNSYEQYF. The CDR3 nucleotides read TGTGCCAGCAGCTTAGATGCGGGAAACTCCTACGAGCAGTACTTC. V and J are TRBV7-2 and TRBJ2-7; D perhaps matches TRBD2 (6 bases). The CDR3 consists of 15 residues. Per the germline V gene, CDR1 is SGHTA and CDR2 is FQGNSA. V shed 1 base and J shed 0 bases, with 10 bases lying between them.

The rearrangement uses TRBV9 and TRBJ1-1; D unclear. Germline V lookup: CDR1 SGDLS, CDR2 YYNGEE. The CDR3 is made up of 14 amino acids. Trimming removed 0 bases from V and 1 base from J, with 7 bases in between. The CDR3 spells CASSVEPRNTEAFF. In nucleotides, the CDR3 is TGTGCCAGCAGCGTAGAACCCAGGAACACTGAAGCTTTCTTT. Complete variable domain (other parts from reference TRBV9 and TRBJ1-1): DSGVTQTPKHLITATGQRVTLRCSPRSGDLSVYWYQQSLDQGLQFLIQYYNGEERAKGNILERFSAQQFPDLHSELNLSSLELGDSALYFCASSVEPRNTEAFFGQGTRLTVV.

V is TRBV7-3 and J is TRBJ2-3; 10 positions match TRBD2. Trimming took 5 bases from V and 1 from J; bases not matched to a gene: 3. CDR1 and CDR2 from the germline V gene are SGHTA and FQGTGA. This CDR3 is built from 15 residues. CDR3 in DNA: TGTGCCAGCAGCCCTCTAGCGGGAGGCACAGATACGCAGTATTTT. Protein product: CASSPLAGGTDTQYF.

V and J are TRBV7-6 and TRBJ2-1, with TRBD2 matching 10 bases. This CDR3 is built from 19 residues. The V and J ends lost 5 bases and 0 bases, in that order; junction bases with no gene match: 13. Germline-derived CDR1 and CDR2 are SGHVS and FNYEAQ. The CDR3, as DNA: TGTGCCAGCAGCCGGCGGCCTAGCGGGAGCCGCAGCTCCTACAATGAGCAGTTCTTC. This encodes CASSRRPSGSRSSYNEQFF.

The chain recombines TRBV29-1 with TRBJ2-2; D unclear. Germline CDR1 reads SQVTM; CDR2 reads ANQGSEA. With 4 bases removed from V and 1 base from J, the gap between germline ends came to 10 bases. This CDR3 is built from 14 residues. DNA of the CDR3: TGCAGCGTTGTTGGCTCGATGAACACCGGGGAGCTGTTTTTT. This translates into CSVVGSMNTGELFF.

This clone was seen a handful of times. This sequence joins TRBV11-3 and TRBJ2-1; perhaps TRBD1 as D (5 bases). The CDR3 is 15 residues long. V lost 5 bases, J lost 0 bases, and 11 bases lay in between. Per the germline V gene, CDR1 is SGHNT and CDR2 is YENEEA. CDR3: CASSPTGSSYNEQFF. CDR3 nucleotide sequence: TGTGCCAGCAGCCCCACAGGTAGCTCCTACAATGAGCAGTTCTTC.

The chain has TRBV28 and TRBJ1-5; 7 bases fit TRBD1. This CDR3 contains 15 residues. Germline lookup yields CDR1 MDHEN and CDR2 SYDVKM. The V gene end was trimmed by 5 bases and the J gene end by 5 bases; junction bases not matched to a gene: 9. The CDR3 DNA is TGTGCCAGCAGTATTCATGGGACAGTACATCAGCCCCAGCATTTT. Encoded protein: CASSIHGTVHQPQHF.

Here the CDR3 reads CASKGQPCGTQYF. In DNA form, the CDR3 reads TGTGCCAGCAAGGGGCAGCCTTGTGGGACCCAGTACTTC. The V gene is TRBV21-1, the J gene TRBJ2-5; the table calls TRBD1, which could not be checked here. TRBV21-1 is noted as a pseudogene. The CDR3 is 13 amino acids.

The V call is TRBV27, the J call TRBJ1-2; 7 bases are shared with TRBD1. This CDR3 is built from 14 residues. V gave up 6 bases and J gave up 2 bases; unmatched junction bases: 6. Germline assignment: CDR1 MNHEY and CDR2 SMNVEV (reference sequence). In DNA form, the CDR3 reads TGTGCCAGCAGGCCCGGACAGGCAAACTATGGCTACACCTTC. Protein product: CASRPGQANYGYTF.

The chain is built from TRBV6-5 and TRBJ2-7; 7 bases agree with TRBD2. V shed 6 bases and J 5 bases; nucleotides not matched to a gene: 10. CDR3 length: 14 residues. The V gene's germline CDR1 is MNHEY and CDR2 SVGAGI. CDR3 bases: TGTGCCAGCAGCTATCTGGGGACTATTGACGAGCAGTACTTC. Residues: CASSYLGTIDEQYF.

V gene TRBV27 combines with J gene TRBJ1-1; 7 bases align to TRBD1. CDR1 and CDR2 (germline): MNHEY, SMNVEV (reference sequence). V gave up 2 bases and J gave up 6 bases; unmatched junction bases: 6. CDR3 length: 14 amino acids. This CDR3 is CASSLRGQYPEAFF. For the CDR3, the DNA is TGTGCCAGCAGTTTACGGGGACAGTATCCTGAAGCTTTCTTT.

The chain carries TRBV5-5 and TRBJ2-5; tentatively, D is TRBD2 (6 bases). This CDR3 is 15 amino acids long. Trimming removed 0 bases from V and 2 bases from J, with 11 bases in between. Germline V CDR1 and CDR2: SGHKS, YYEKEE (reference sequence). The CDR3 DNA reads as TGTGCCAGCAGCTTGGTGGAGGGGAATCAAGAGACCCAGTACTTC. Translating it yields CASSLVEGNQETQYF.

Only one count was recorded for this clone. The gene calls are TRBV27 and TRBJ1-5; TRBD1 matches 8 bases. The CDR3 sequence is 15 residues long. Germline lookup yields CDR1 MNHEY and CDR2 SMNVEV (reference sequence). Losses at the gene ends were 5 bases for V and 6 bases for J; bases not matched to a gene: 9. In DNA, the CDR3 is TGTGCCAGCAGTATAAGGACAGGGCCGGGTCAGCCCCAGCATTTT. Translation gives CASSIRTGPGQPQHF.

This sequence joins TRBV5-6 and TRBJ2-1, with TRBD2 matching 11 bases. V lost 4 bases and J lost 1; bases outside the gene matches: 4. Germline CDR1 is SGHDT and CDR2 is YYEEEE. This CDR3 region has 16 residues. The CDR3 DNA reads as TGTGCCAGCAGCCCGGGACTAGCGGCTTCCTACAATGAGCAGTTCTTC. It translates to CASSPGLAASYNEQFF.

The genes are TRBV6-2 or TRBV6-3 and TRBJ2-2; D is perhaps TRBD2 (6 bases). This CDR3 is built from 15 residues. V was pared by 4 bases and J by 5 bases, with 14 bases between. CDR1 and CDR2 (germline): MNHEY, SVGEGT. CDR3 nucleotide sequence: TGTGCCAGCAGTTCCCCATGGGGGAGGACCGGGGAGCTGTTTTTT. It codes for CASSSPWGRTGELFF.

The chain employs TRBV11-1 and TRBJ2-7, with 7 bases that match TRBD1. CDR1 and CDR2 (germline): SGHAT, FQDESV (reference sequence). V was clipped by 5 bases and J by 7 bases; unmatched bases: 11. The CDR3 has 14 amino acids. CDR3 in DNA: TGTGCCAGCAGCCGTAACAGGGGTGGAGGTGAGCAGTACTTC. Translated, it gives CASSRNRGGGEQYF.

V usage is TRBV2 and J usage is TRBJ1-2; 9 bases agree with TRBD1. The V gene's germline CDR1 is SNHLY and CDR2 FYNNEI. With 7 bases clipped from V and 4 bases from J, the junction kept 7 bases outside the gene matches. This CDR3 has 14 amino acids. In DNA form, the CDR3 reads TGTGCCAGCAAAAGACAGGGGGTCGGCTATGGCTACACCTTC. This translates into CASKRQGVGYGYTF.

The V call is TRBV30, the J call TRBJ1-2; 7 positions agree with TRBD1. The CDR3 runs to 11 residues. The J segment lost 2 bases and the V segment lost 7 bases, leaving 1 base of the junction unmatched. CDR1 is GTSNPN and CDR2 is SVGIG in the germline V gene (reference sequence). The CDR3 coding sequence is TGTGCCTTGGGACAGAACTATGGCTACACCTTC. Translated: CALGQNYGYTF.

The rearrangement links TRBV12-3 or TRBV12-4 to TRBJ1-1; 10 bases line up with TRBD1. CDR3 length: 12 amino acids. The V segment lost 4 bases and the J segment 10 bases; nucleotides outside the gene matches: 3. The CDR3 sequence is CASSSRTGGAFF. CDR3 sequence (DNA): TGTGCCAGCAGTTCGAGGACAGGGGGAGCTTTCTTT.

V and J are TRBV4-2 and TRBJ2-1; 7 bases are a match to TRBD1. With V trimmed by 4 bases and J by 0 bases, 3 bases remained unmatched. CDR3 length: 15 amino acids. The germline CDR1 and CDR2 sequences are LGHNA and YNFKEQ. CDR3: CASSPTGNSYNEQFF. The CDR3 bases are TGTGCCAGCAGCCCGACAGGGAACTCCTACAATGAGCAGTTCTTC.

The rearrangement uses TRBV5-6 and TRBJ1-2; D not resolved. CDR1 is SGHDT, CDR2 YYEEEE, per germline. The length of the CDR3 is 16 residues. The V end lost 2 bases, the J end lost 6 bases, and 20 bases lay between the germline ends. The CDR3 spells CASSLKGWSLGDGYTF. CDR3 in DNA: TGTGCCAGCAGCTTAAAAGGTTGGAGTTTAGGAGATGGCTACACCTTC.